This T cell receptor beta chain was recovered during a study of blood T cell repertoires in COVID-19. About the study: PBMCs, B-cell-depleted T cells, or T cells were the source of the cDNA or gDNA that made up the material.

Authors' processing steps: Reference gene primers were amplified, and this amplification served to estimate nucleated cell counts. The protocol was immunoSEQ multiplex PCR, while the TCRdb copy is restricted to in-frame clones and leaves out a portion. D and trimming were read from the DNA, whereas the V and J calls and clone size are those reported in that table. Of roughly 300,000 clones listed, approximately 91% are singletons. This clone has a single count. Participants were placed into cohorts based on the clinical history they reported. CDR3 size: 15 residues. Between the trimmed V and J ends, which lost 3 bases and 4 bases, there was a span of 16 bases. Germline V lookup: CDR1 SGHTA, CDR2 FQGNSA.

Sequenced input: PBMCs or T cells enriched from blood (not recorded which). The V and J genes are TRBV7-2 and TRBJ2-7; perhaps TRBD1 as D (5 bases). The receptor's source is a middle-aged woman with acute COVID-19. For the CDR3, the DNA is TGTGCCAGCAGCTTGTCCAGGGTAGCCGTTTACGAGCAGTACTTC. It yields the protein CASSLSRVAVYEQYF.